The present entry profiles one T cell receptor beta chain with its context. Generated by immunoSEQ multiplex PCR, the TCRdb table keeps only in-frame clones and is missing some. The sample records under 300,000 clones, over 75% being singletons. CDR1 and CDR2 (germline): MGHRA, YSYEKL. The CDR3 extends over 16 amino acids. After removal of 1 base from V and 4 bases from J, the junction contained 10 bases not matched to a gene. These data come from a study of blood T cell repertoires in COVID-19. V usage is TRBV4-1 and J usage is TRBJ2-7, with TRBD2 matching over 7 bases. Sample: peripheral blood. The sequence was obtained from a man aged 25 to 40 who had recovered from COVID-19. The CDR3 DNA is TGCGCCAGCAGCCAAGTGGGGGGGACGAACCTTTACGAGCAGTACGTC. Its protein is CASSQVGGTNLYEQYV.